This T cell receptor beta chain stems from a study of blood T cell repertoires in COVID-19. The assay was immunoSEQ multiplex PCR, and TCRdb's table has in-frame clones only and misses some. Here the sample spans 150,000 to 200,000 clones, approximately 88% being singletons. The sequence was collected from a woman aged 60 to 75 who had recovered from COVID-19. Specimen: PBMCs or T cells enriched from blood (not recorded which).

The DNA for the CDR3 is TGTGCCAGTACACTGGAGGGCGACTATGGCTACACCTTC. Translated: CASTLEGDYGYTF. The V gene is TRBV19, the J gene TRBJ1-2; D gene ambiguous. V lost 7 bases and J 3 bases, leaving 12 bases between the germline ends. Germline V CDR1 and CDR2: LNHDA, SQIVND (reference sequence). There are 13 residues in the CDR3.